These 9 T cell receptor beta chains originate from one sample sequenced in a study of Tregs in tolerant kidney transplant recipients. The repertoire was sequenced with immunoSEQ multiplex PCR; TCRdb's copy has only in-frame clones and lacks some. The sample holds some 65,000 clones, around 83% seen once. The sequencing sample was made of CD4+ T cells from blood. These receptors were taken from a human donor in good health.

Regarding this clone: At one of its ends the junction is not consistent with the germline gene, which may arise from a read error. This sequence joins TRBV7-9 and TRBJ1-1; D is undetermined. Germline V lookup: CDR1 SEHNR, CDR2 FQNEAQ (reference sequence). The length of the CDR3 is 16 residues. Here the CDR3 reads CASSLERGLLKTEAFF. CDR3 in DNA: TGTGCCAGCAGTTTAGAACGCGGCCTCTTAAAGACTGAAGCTTTCTTT.

This clone was picked up one time. The chain carries TRBV11-2 and TRBJ2-2; no clear D. V was cut by 5 bases and J by 7 bases, with 14 bases left in between. Germline CDR1 reads SGHAT; CDR2 reads FQNNGV. The CDR3 is made up of 14 amino acids. CDR3 residues: CASSQGRTGGELFF. The CDR3 DNA reads TGTGCCAGCAGCCAAGGGCGGACGGGCGGGGAGCTGTTTTTT.

J is TRBJ1-2 and V is TRBV4-1; a possible D gene is TRBD1 (6 bases). This CDR3 region has 16 residues. Germline CDR1 and CDR2: MGHRA and YSYEKL. V lost 2 bases, J lost 4 bases, and 17 bases lay in between. As DNA, the CDR3 is TGCGCCAGCAGCCAACCATTGAGGGGGGACACCTATGGCTACACCTTC. Protein sequence: CASSQPLRGDTYGYTF.

V is TRBV5-1 and J is TRBJ1-1, with unresolved D. With 0 bases removed from V and 1 base from J, the gap between germline ends came to 10 bases. CDR1 SGHRS and CDR2 YFSETQ come from the germline V gene. The CDR3 extends over 15 amino acids. The CDR3 DNA is TGCGCCAGCAGCTTGGCTTCAGAAGGGAACACTGAAGCTTTCTTT. It yields the protein CASSLASEGNTEAFF.

The V and J genes are TRBV5-4 and TRBJ2-3, with 9 bases that match TRBD1. The CDR3 has 16 amino acids. Trimming cost V 2 bases and J 3 bases; bases outside gene matches: 7. Germline loops: CDR1 SGHNT, CDR2 YYREEE (reference sequence). CDR3 sequence: CASSFDWTGATDTQYF. CDR3 coding DNA: TGTGCCAGCAGCTTCGATTGGACAGGGGCAACAGATACGCAGTATTTT. The full variable domain, in which reference TRBV5-4 and TRBJ2-3 provide the parts outside the CDR3, is ETGVTQSPTHLIKTRGQQVTLRCSSQSGHNTVSWYQQALGQGPQFIFQYYREEENGRGNFPPRFSGLQFPNYSSELNVNALELDDSALYLCASSFDWTGATDTQYFGPGTRLTVL.

The chain combines TRBV5-6 with TRBJ1-1; 7 bases align to TRBD1. CDR3 length: 14 amino acids. V gave up 1 base and J gave up 4 bases; unmatched junction bases: 4. From germline, CDR1 is SGHDT and CDR2 YYEEEE. This CDR3 reads CASSLPGDSTEAFF. The CDR3 nucleotides read TGTGCCAGCAGCTTGCCGGGGGACAGCACTGAAGCTTTCTTT.

The J gene is TRBJ2-1, the V gene TRBV7-2; D is unresolved. In germline, CDR1 is SGHTA, CDR2 FQGNSA. CDR3 length: 12 amino acids. Trimming removed 1 base from V and 8 bases from J, with 6 bases in between. The DNA for the CDR3 is TGTGCCAGCAGCTTAGTTTGGGATGAGCAGTTCTTC. Its protein product is CASSLVWDEQFF. Complete variable domain (other parts from reference TRBV7-2 and TRBJ2-1): GAGVSQSPSNKVTEKGKDVELRCDPISGHTALYWYRQSLGQGLEFLIYFQGNSAPDKSGLPSDRFSAERTGGSVSTLTIQRTQQEDSAVYLCASSLVWDEQFFGPGTRLTVL.

CDR3 bases: TGTGCCAGCAGCTTTCCGAGGGGGGGGCAGGGACGCGGAAACACCATATATTTT. It specifies CASSFPRGGQGRGNTIYF. The rearrangement uses TRBV7-8 and TRBJ1-3, with D tentatively TRBD1 (6 bases). This CDR3 region has 18 residues. The ends were cut back, 3 bases at V and 4 bases at J, with 22 bases in the middle. CDR1 is SGHVS, CDR2 FQNEAQ, per germline.

J is TRBJ1-4 and V is TRBV6-5, with D possibly matching TRBD1 (6 bases). Germline V gene sequence: CDR1 MNHEY, CDR2 SVGAGI. There are 15 residues in the CDR3. V lost 1 base and J 8 bases, leaving 14 bases between the germline ends. This chain's CDR3 is CASSYFPRGGEKLFF. CDR3 DNA sequence: TGTGCCAGCAGTTACTTCCCCAGGGGAGGGGAAAAACTGTTTTTT.